These 10 T cell receptor beta chains were sequenced from one sample in a study of Graves' ophthalmopathy and Graves' hyperthyroidism. RNA transcripts served as template for amplifying TCR beta CDR3 sequences. Amplification began with first-round RT-PCR using HTBI primers, then second-round multiplex PCR was performed. TCRdb used MiXCR to reprocess the multiplex PCR reads, holding one entry per CDR3 protein. The profile covers roughly 350,000 distinct CDR3 sequences, with about a sixth appearing a single time and 2.4% taken by the ten largest. Sample: peripheral blood. Every receptor here comes from an adult woman with stable Graves' hyperthyroidism.

This rearrangement joins TRBV12-3 or TRBV12-4 to TRBJ2-7; 11 nucleotides align to TRBD2. Trimming removed 2 bases from V and 2 bases from J; junction bases left unmatched: 8. CDR3 length: 17 amino acids. The CDR3 is CASSLRAGLAGTYEQYF. The DNA of the CDR3 is TGTGCCAGCAGTTTAAGGGCTGGACTAGCGGGCACCTACGAGCAGTACTTC.

This clonotype was seen repeatedly, ten times or more. V is TRBV12-3 or TRBV12-4 and J is TRBJ2-7, with TRBD2 identical over 11 bases. The ends lost 6 bases at V and 0 bases at J; junction bases unmatched: 4. CDR3 length: 15 amino acids. The CDR3 nucleotides are TGTGCCAGCAGAACTAGCGGGAGTAGCTCCTACGAGCAGTACTTC. This translates into CASRTSGSSSYEQYF.

This clonotype turned up a few times. The V and J genes are TRBV7-2 and TRBJ1-2; D uncertain. The CDR3 is made up of 13 amino acids. Germline-derived CDR1 and CDR2 are SGHTA and FQGNSA. Trimming pared 5 bases from V and 0 bases from J, leaving 7 bases between. The CDR3 nucleotides are TGTGCCAGCAGCGCACAGCCTAACTATGGCTACACCTTC. Protein sequence: CASSAQPNYGYTF.

The chain uses TRBV6-1 and TRBJ2-2; a possible D gene is TRBD1 (6 bases). Trimming pared 3 bases from V and 0 bases from J, leaving 11 bases between. The CDR3 extends over 16 amino acids. Germline-derived CDR1 and CDR2 are MNHNS and SASEGT. CDR3 loop: CASSDRTASNTGELFF. The DNA of the CDR3 is TGTGCCAGCAGTGATCGGACAGCTTCGAACACCGGGGAGCTGTTTTTT.

The gene calls are TRBV6-5 and TRBJ2-7; 8 nucleotides line up with TRBD1. CDR1 is MNHEY, CDR2 SVGAGI, per germline. The V and J ends lost 2 bases and 4 bases, in that order; junction bases with no gene match: 4. The CDR3 is made up of 14 amino acids. The CDR3 region has the DNA TGTGCCAGCAGTTACGCCGACAGGGGATACGAGCAGTACTTC. This codes for CASSYADRGYEQYF.

This clonotype was counted ten times or more. The chain couples TRBV7-8 to TRBJ2-7; D gene ambiguous. Per germline, CDR1 SGHVS and CDR2 FQNEAQ. Trimming stripped 7 bases from V and 1 base from J, with 11 bases between. The CDR3 is 13 amino acids. CDR3 in amino acids: CASTPLPSYEQYF. For the CDR3, the DNA is TGTGCCAGCACCCCTCTACCATCCTACGAGCAGTACTTC.

This clonotype was seen ten or more times. The V and J genes are TRBV5-1 and TRBJ2-7; 7 nucleotides align to TRBD1. CDR1 is SGHRS and CDR2 is YFSETQ in the germline V gene. V lost 2 bases to trimming and J lost 3 bases; unmatched junction nucleotides: 2. This CDR3 comprises 13 residues. CDR3 residues: CASSLQGRYEQYF. In nucleotides, the CDR3 is TGCGCCAGCAGCTTACAGGGGCGCTACGAGCAGTACTTC.

This clonotype is a singleton in its sample. V usage is TRBV20-1 and J usage is TRBJ1-5; D remains ambiguous. This CDR3 comprises 13 residues. Germline-derived CDR1 and CDR2 are DFQATT and SNEGSKA (reference sequence). Deletions cut 0 bases from V and 1 base from J, with 4 bases between. The CDR3 here is CSARDMSNQPQHF. CDR3 sequence (DNA): TGCAGTGCTAGAGATATGAGCAATCAGCCCCAGCATTTT.

This clonotype was detected many times. The V call is TRBV6-4, the J call TRBJ2-7, with 13 nucleotides matching TRBD2. CDR3 size: 21 residues. The germline V gene has CDR1 MRHNA and CDR2 SNTAGT. The ends lost 6 bases at V and 6 bases at J; junction bases unmatched: 26. CDR3 sequence reads: CASRERGRRGLAGAQAGEQYF. The CDR3 region has the DNA TGTGCCAGCAGGGAAAGGGGGCGTAGAGGACTAGCGGGAGCCCAAGCCGGCGAGCAGTACTTC.

The gene calls are TRBV6-5 and TRBJ2-7, with TRBD1 matching over 9 bases. The trim removed 4 bases at V and 7 bases at J, leaving 8 bases unmatched. The CDR3 consists of 14 residues. The V gene's germline CDR1 is MNHEY and CDR2 SVGAGI. The CDR3 sequence: CASSSGDRAGEQYF. The CDR3 DNA follows: TGTGCCAGCAGTTCCGGGGACAGGGCCGGTGAGCAGTACTTC.